This T cell receptor beta chain was retrieved from a study of early T cells in non-severe SARS-CoV-2 infection. The wider study: Chains stayed unpaired after sequencing of bulk RNA from unsorted whole blood.

Each cDNA molecule carried a unique molecular identifier. Each CDR3 protein gets one entry after TCRdb re-called the 5' RACE reads with MiXCR. The sample lists about 58,000 distinct CDR3 sequences, around 11% occurring once. General study findings and limits: Private and CD4 specificities were missed by VDJdb matching, skewed to anti-spike CD8.

This clonotype was found a few times. The antigen is unknown. The CDR3 consists of 15 residues. CDR1 is LGHDT, CDR2 YNNKEL, per germline (reference sequence). The V and J ends lost 3 bases and 6 bases, in that order; junction bases with no gene match: 4. The specimen was whole blood. V is TRBV3-1 and J is TRBJ2-1, with TRBD2 identical over 11 bases. This sequence was found in an adult who was a healthcare worker with PCR-confirmed SARS-CoV-2 infection or an uninfected control (not recorded which). The CDR3 coding sequence is TGTGCCAGCAGCCAGAGGGGGACTAGCGGCAATGAGCAGTTCTTC. Its translation: CASSQRGTSGNEQFF.